The 23 T cell receptor beta chains below come from one sample, sequenced in a study of graft-versus-host responses after intestinal transplantation. Assay used: immunoSEQ multiplex PCR; TCRdb lists only in-frame clones, some missing. The sample consists of some 140,000 clones, around nine tenths of them appearing once. These receptors have no known antigen. This sample comprised unstimulated CD4+ T cells sorted from spleen or lymph node cells, obtained before intestinal transplant. The receptors stem from a human donor who received an intestinal transplant.

This chain joins TRBV18 and TRBJ2-1, with D maybe TRBD2 (7 bases). The germline V gene encodes CDR1 KGHSH and CDR2 LQKENI. This CDR3 has 14 residues. V lost 1 base and J 7 bases, leaving 11 bases between the germline ends. The CDR3 DNA sequence: TGTGCCAGCTCACCACTACAGGGAGGGAATGAGCAGTTCTTC. Translation: CASSPLQGGNEQFF.

Comment on this clone: One end of the junction fails to match germline, which may point to a read error. This chain uses TRBV6-1 with TRBJ1-2, with 9 nucleotides matching TRBD1. The germline gives CDR1 MNHNS, CDR2 SASEGT. This CDR3 has 15 residues. The CDR3 region has the DNA TGTGCCAGCAGTGAAAACCGAGGGACAGGGACAGGGAACGCCTTC. This translates into CASSENRGTGTGNAF.

V gene TRBV29-1 combines with J gene TRBJ2-1; TRBD2 aligns across 7 bases. The CDR3 runs to 14 residues. The V gene end was trimmed by 6 bases and the J gene end by 4 bases; junction bases not matched to a gene: 9. Germline CDR1 and CDR2: SQVTM and ANQGSEA. The CDR3 loop is CSVERDSVYNEQFF. CDR3 bases: TGCAGCGTGGAGCGGGACTCCGTATACAATGAGCAGTTCTTC.

V gene TRBV28 combines with J gene TRBJ1-2; tentative D call: TRBD1 (5 bases). V was shortened by 2 bases and J by 4 bases, with 14 bases between the two germline ends. The CDR3 loop spans 15 amino acids. Germline values: CDR1 MDHEN, CDR2 SYDVKM. CDR3: CASSLTAGPVYGYTF. The CDR3 nucleotides read TGTGCCAGCAGTTTAACGGCAGGGCCGGTCTATGGCTACACCTTC.

This chain connects TRBV20-1 to TRBJ2-3; D gene ambiguous. The CDR3 covers 11 residues. The V end was cut by 5 bases, the J end by 7 bases, with 10 bases between. CDR1 is DFQATT and CDR2 is SNEGSKA in the germline V gene (reference sequence). CDR3: CSARKAYTQYF. The CDR3 bases are TGCAGTGCTCGCAAAGCTTATACGCAGTATTTT.

The chain is built from TRBV6-5 and TRBJ2-4; no firm D call. The CDR3 runs 14 residues. V lost 4 bases and J lost 0, with 7 bases in between. Germline values: CDR1 MNHEY, CDR2 SVGAGI. The DNA for the CDR3 is TGTGCCAGCAGTTTTCGCGGAGCCAAAAACATTCAGTACTTC. Protein sequence: CASSFRGAKNIQYF.

The rearrangement links TRBV7-9 to TRBJ2-1, with 12 bases identical to TRBD2. V dropped 3 bases and J dropped 6; count of bases not matched to a gene: 12. The CDR3 has 18 amino acids. Germline V gene lookup returns CDR1 SEHNR and CDR2 FQNEAQ (reference sequence). The DNA of the CDR3 is TGTGCCAGCAGCTTCGTGACTAGCGGGAGAATCCCCACCAATGAGCAGTTCTTC. Protein: CASSFVTSGRIPTNEQFF. Using reference TRBV7-9 and TRBJ2-1 for the parts outside the CDR3, the full variable domain is DTGVSQNPRHKITKRGQNVTFRCDPISEHNRLYWYRQTLGQGPEFLTYFQNEAQLEKSRLLSDRFSAERPKGSFSTLEIQRTEQGDSAMYLCASSFVTSGRIPTNEQFFGPGTRLTVL.

This CDR3 reads CASSPGQGEVGNEQFF. CDR3 nucleotides: TGTGCCAGCAGCCCGGGACAGGGCGAGGTGGGCAATGAGCAGTTCTTC. The chain uses TRBV9 and TRBJ2-1; 9 bases line up with TRBD1. CDR1 SGDLS and CDR2 YYNGEE come from the germline V gene. The junction had 11 bases not matched to a gene; V was cut back by 4 bases and J by 6 bases. The CDR3 has 16 amino acids.

This rearrangement joins TRBV25-1 to TRBJ1-4; 7 positions agree with TRBD1. CDR3 size: 16 residues. V was pared by 3 bases and J by 8 bases, with 12 bases of the junction left unmatched. Germline CDR1 reads MGHDK; CDR2 reads SYGVNS. The CDR3 bases are TGTGCCAGCAGTGAGGGACCGACAGGGTTGCGAGAAAAACTGTTTTTT. It encodes CASSEGPTGLREKLFF.

The rearrangement joins TRBV2 to TRBJ1-4; D is ambiguous. From germline, CDR1 is SNHLY and CDR2 FYNNEI. The CDR3 has 14 residues. Trimming took 8 bases from V and 5 from J, leaving 15 bases between them. Here the CDR3 DNA reads TGTGCCAGCGATGGTCTAGGAGTAAATGAAAAACTGTTTTTT. Its translation: CASDGLGVNEKLFF.

The gene calls are TRBV9 and TRBJ2-5; D unclear. TRBJ2-7 explains the end of the DNA better; the J call may be wrong. Germline lookup yields CDR1 SGDLS and CDR2 YYNGEE. There are 14 residues in the CDR3. The CDR3 nucleotides are TGTGCCAGCAGCTTCGGAGACGGCTCCTACGAGCAGTACTTC. It is translated as CASSFGDGSYEQYF.

V gene TRBV7-3 combines with J gene TRBJ2-3, with 12 bases lining up with TRBD2. The CDR3 totals 17 residues. CDR1 and CDR2 from the germline V gene are SGHTA and FQGTGA. With 5 bases clipped from V and 5 bases from J, the junction kept 11 bases outside the gene matches. CDR3 sequence reads: CASSPNRLAGVLDTQYF. The CDR3 DNA follows: TGTGCCAGCAGCCCGAACCGACTAGCGGGAGTGTTAGATACGCAGTATTTT.

The chain has TRBV7-9 and TRBJ1-4, with 10 positions matching TRBD1. The CDR3 has 14 residues. Germline V CDR1 and CDR2: SEHNR, FQNEAQ (reference sequence). The ends lost 3 bases at V and 5 bases at J; junction bases unmatched: 0. The CDR3 DNA is TGTGCCAGCAGCTTGGGACAGGGGAATGAAAAACTGTTTTTT. Protein product: CASSLGQGNEKLFF.

The CDR3 loop is CASSIYQGRSSTDTQYF. DNA of the CDR3: TGTGCCAGTAGTATCTATCAGGGTAGATCGTCAACAGATACGCAGTATTTT. V gene TRBV19 combines with J gene TRBJ2-3, with D possibly TRBD1 on 5 matching bases. The V gene's germline CDR1 is LNHDA and CDR2 SQIVND (reference sequence). The CDR3 contains 17 residues. Trimming left V 3 bases short and J 3 bases short, with 19 bases between.

The V call is TRBV28, the J call TRBJ1-2; no definite D call. CDR1 and CDR2 (germline): MDHEN, SYDVKM. V lost 6 bases to trimming and J lost 3 bases, with 11 bases between them. The CDR3 is 13 amino acids. This CDR3 reads CASSLGRDYGYTF. DNA of the CDR3: TGTGCCAGCAGCCTCGGGCGGGACTATGGCTACACCTTC.

The rearrangement links TRBV28 to TRBJ1-2; D ambiguous. The germline V and J ends were trimmed by 6 bases and 5 bases, with 16 bases remaining between them. The CDR3 spans 14 residues. CDR1 is MDHEN and CDR2 is SYDVKM in the germline V gene. The CDR3 DNA reads as TGTGCCAGCAGCCCTCCGGACCCTTGGTATGGCTACACCTTC. This encodes CASSPPDPWYGYTF.

The chain carries TRBV7-8 and TRBJ2-1, with D unresolved. Per germline, CDR1 SGHVS and CDR2 FQNEAQ. The CDR3 loop spans 17 amino acids. V lost 5 bases to trimming and J lost 2 bases, with 19 bases between them. CDR3 in amino acids: CASSKARVARAYNEQFF. CDR3 nucleotides: TGTGCCAGCAGCAAAGCTCGGGTTGCAAGAGCCTACAATGAGCAGTTCTTC.

The CDR3 protein is CASSQVVDRGRYTF. The CDR3 nucleotides are TGTGCCAGCAGCCAAGTAGTGGACAGGGGGCGGTACACCTTC. The chain uses TRBV14 and TRBJ1-2; 11 bases are shared with TRBD1. The germline gives CDR1 SGHDN, CDR2 FVKESK. V trimming: 1 base; J trimming: 11 bases; junction bases outside the gene matches: 6. CDR3 length: 14 residues.

The gene calls are TRBV7-2 and TRBJ2-5; 11 bases are shared with TRBD2. Judging by the DNA end, TRBJ2-7 fits better; the J call may be wrong. Germline assignment: CDR1 SGHTA and CDR2 FQGNSA. The CDR3 has 14 amino acids. CDR3 protein: CASSLTSGTYEQYF. The CDR3 DNA reads as TGTGCCAGCAGCTTGACTAGCGGGACCTACGAGCAGTACTTC.

CDR3 in amino acids: CASSLNFRSSYNEQFF. DNA of the CDR3: TGTGCCAGCAGCTTAAATTTTAGGAGCTCCTACAATGAGCAGTTCTTC. The chain employs TRBV7-2 and TRBJ2-1; no definite D call. Germline CDR1 SGHTA, CDR2 FQGNSA. The CDR3 has 16 residues. Trimming removed 2 bases from V and 0 bases from J, with 11 bases in between. The whole variable domain, remainder taken from reference TRBV7-2 and TRBJ2-1, is GAGVSQSPSNKVTEKGKDVELRCDPISGHTALYWYRQSLGQGLEFLIYFQGNSAPDKSGLPSDRFSAERTGGSVSTLTIQRTQQEDSAVYLCASSLNFRSSYNEQFFGPGTRLTVL.

V usage is TRBV30 and J usage is TRBJ2-3, with 12 nucleotides matching TRBD2. V gave up 2 bases and J gave up 6 bases; unmatched junction bases: 9. The CDR3 is 16 amino acids. Germline V gene lookup returns CDR1 GTSNPN and CDR2 SVGIG (reference sequence). The CDR3 nucleotides are TGTGCCTGGAGTTCTAGACTAGCGGGAGTATTCGATACGCAGTATTTT. Its protein is CAWSSRLAGVFDTQYF.

This chain connects TRBV7-6 to TRBJ1-3; no definite D call. Germline lookup yields CDR1 SGHVS and CDR2 FNYEAQ. Trimming took 1 base from V and 4 from J, leaving 11 bases between them. The CDR3 runs to 15 residues. CDR3 residues: CASSLVPDPGNTIYF. CDR3 in DNA: TGTGCCAGCAGCTTAGTCCCGGACCCCGGAAACACCATATATTTT.

The chain couples TRBV6-1 to TRBJ1-2; D ambiguous. Germline CDR1 reads MNHNS; CDR2 reads SASEGT. Trimming removed 1 base from V and 4 bases from J, with 10 bases in between. The CDR3 consists of 14 residues. CDR3 region: CASSEDGRSYGYTF. CDR3 in DNA: TGTGCCAGCAGTGAAGACGGGAGGAGCTATGGCTACACCTTC.